This T cell receptor (beta chain) derives from a study of cytomegalovirus exposure and HLA in healthy donors. Study conclusions and caveats: About 87% or about 30% of the time was how often most TCR beta V segments were productive, according to an earlier analysis.

PCR amplification relied on 60 Vbeta primers (plus 13 Jbeta primers). The method was immunoSEQ multiplex PCR; TCRdb's version includes in-frame clones alone and lacks a portion of them. The sample shows around 180,000 clones, roughly 87% of them seen only once. Concerning this clone itself: Its cognate antigen is unknown.

There are 16 residues in the CDR3. Deletions cut 0 bases from V and 1 base from J, with 10 bases between. CDR1 WNHNN and CDR2 SYGVQD come from the germline V gene (reference sequence). The rearrangement links TRBV10-1 to TRBJ1-5, with TRBD1 as a possible D gene (6 bases). The source of this sequence is a girl less than two years old in good health and CMV-seronegative. Sequencing used PBMCs. CDR3 protein: CASSESQQGSNQPQHF. The CDR3 nucleotides are TGCGCCAGCAGTGAGTCCCAGCAGGGGAGCAATCAGCCCCAGCATTTT.